A single sample is the source of the 9 T cell receptor beta chains below, sequenced in a study of circulating and synovial CD4+ cells in juvenile arthritis. The data were produced by immunoSEQ multiplex PCR, yet TCRdb's version contains in-frame clones alone and is incomplete. This repertoire shows some 35,000 clones, around 95% found once; its top ten account for 0.15% to 0.2%. The sequencing sample was made of CD4+ T cells from blood. The source of these receptors is a human donor with juvenile idiopathic arthritis.

V gene TRBV27 combines with J gene TRBJ2-1; 11 nucleotides line up with TRBD2. Germline loops: CDR1 MNHEY, CDR2 SMNVEV (reference sequence). The V segment lost 7 bases and the J segment 1 base; nucleotides outside the gene matches: 18. CDR3 length: 20 amino acids. Here the CDR3 DNA reads TGTGCCAGCAAACGCCCGGGACTAGCGGAACGGCCCGGGTCCTACAATGAGCAGTTCTTC. This codes for CASKRPGLAERPGSYNEQFF.

The sample holds one count of this clone. This chain joins TRBV7-9 and TRBJ2-2; possible D gene TRBD2, 5 bases. V was shortened by 8 bases and J by 5 bases, with 9 bases between the two germline ends. The CDR3 consists of 12 residues. Looked up from germline, CDR1 is SEHNR and CDR2 is FQNEAQ (reference sequence). The CDR3 region has the DNA TGTGCCAGCGGGAGTCGGACCGGGGAGCTGTTTTTT. Protein product: CASGSRTGELFF.

The chain has TRBV28 and TRBJ2-7; possible D gene TRBD1, 6 bases. Germline assignment: CDR1 MDHEN and CDR2 SYDVKM. The CDR3 extends over 17 amino acids. Trimming cost V 6 bases and J 0 bases, with 21 bases left between them. CDR3 residues: CASSLTAGASSSYEQYF. The CDR3 DNA follows: TGTGCCAGCAGCCTAACCGCAGGGGCTTCGAGCTCCTACGAGCAGTACTTC.

The chain uses TRBV5-4 and TRBJ2-1; D gene uncertain. The CDR3 sequence is 11 residues long. Germline V gene data show CDR1 as SGHNT and CDR2 as YYREEE (reference sequence). Trimming removed 4 bases at V and 9 bases at J, with 8 bases between. The CDR3 sequence: CASSVSSEQFF. The CDR3 nucleotides are TGTGCCAGCAGCGTTAGCTCTGAGCAGTTCTTC.

The chain couples TRBV11-2 to TRBJ2-5; 7 positions agree with TRBD1. There are 14 residues in the CDR3. V was pared by 1 base and J by 4 bases, with 3 bases of the junction left unmatched. Per germline, CDR1 SGHAT and CDR2 FQNNGV. The CDR3 loop is CASSLGTGIETQYF. In DNA form, the CDR3 reads TGTGCCAGCAGCTTAGGGACAGGAATAGAGACCCAGTACTTC.

This sequence joins TRBV5-6 and TRBJ2-6; no reliable D call. The CDR3 covers 16 residues. V was trimmed by 2 bases and J by 0 bases, leaving 9 bases between them. CDR1 is SGHDT and CDR2 is YYEEEE in the germline V gene. The CDR3 nucleotides are TGTGCCAGCAGCTTAACTCGGAGCTCTGGGGCCAACGTCCTGACTTTC. This gives the protein CASSLTRSSGANVLTF.

The V gene is TRBV11-1, the J gene TRBJ2-5; D may be TRBD2 (5 bases). CDR3 length: 13 amino acids. Trimming stripped 1 base from V and 2 bases from J, with 5 bases between. Germline loops: CDR1 SGHAT, CDR2 FQDESV (reference sequence). CDR3 sequence: CASSLGEQETQYF. The CDR3, as DNA: TGTGCCAGCAGCTTAGGGGAGCAAGAGACCCAGTACTTC.

The rearrangement uses TRBV30 and TRBJ1-4, with D possibly being TRBD1 (5 bases). The CDR3 is 15 amino acids. Looked up from germline, CDR1 is GTSNPN and CDR2 is SVGIG (reference sequence). V was pared by 4 bases and J by 8 bases, with 20 bases between. The CDR3 here is CAWTHRRGVGEKLFF. DNA of the CDR3: TGTGCCTGGACCCATCGGAGGGGCGTGGGGGAAAAACTGTTTTTT.

This chain uses TRBV28 with TRBJ2-1; D unresolved. Germline lookup yields CDR1 MDHEN and CDR2 SYDVKM. CDR3 length equals 11 residues. The ends were cut back, 2 bases at V and 9 bases at J, with 5 bases in the middle. CDR3 residues: CASSLGSEQFF. The CDR3 coding sequence is TGTGCCAGCAGTTTAGGCTCTGAGCAGTTCTTC.